This T cell receptor beta chain was sequenced in a study of T cells after yellow fever vaccination. Turning to the study itself: In the case of low-cell-number fractions, SMART-Seq v4 Ultra Low Input was used for preparation. Findings and caveats of the study: The booster saw the reappearance of most primary-vaccination clones (roughly 96% CD4, 88% CD8).

About this clonotype: What it binds is unknown.

The CDR3 runs to 18 residues. TCRdb passed the 5' RACE reads through MiXCR, listing each CDR3 protein once. The data contain about 230,000 distinct CDR3 sequences, over 6.5% of them seen just once; the ten biggest clones take up approximately 0.99%. This clonotype originated in a man aged 30 to 39 who received the YFV17D yellow fever vaccine. The chain uses TRBV21-1 and TRBJ2-7; TRBD1 reflects the table's D call only, with no check against the DNA. TRBV21-1 has pseudogene status. Source: CD4+ T cells sorted from PBMCs, taken on the day of the yellow fever booster vaccination. CDR3 nucleotide sequence: TGTGCCAGCAGCAACAACATACCGATTTTGGACAGGGCAAGCGAGCAGTACTTC. Residues: CASSNNIPILDRASEQYF.